This T cell receptor (beta chain) comes out of a study of cytomegalovirus exposure and HLA in healthy donors. From germline, CDR1 is MNHEY and CDR2 SVGAGI. The CDR3 runs 15 residues. V was trimmed by 5 bases and J by 6 bases, leaving 19 bases between them. For this clone: Its antigen is still unknown.

The study ran its PCR with 60 Vbeta and 13 Jbeta primers. Generated by immunoSEQ multiplex PCR, the TCRdb table keeps only in-frame clones and is missing some. The sample carries about 130,000 clones, 80% recorded once. Study outcomes and limitations: Previous analysis showed most TCR beta V segments were productive about 87% or about 30% of the time.

The sample taken for sequencing was PBMCs. The TCR sequence derives from a man younger than 45 in good health and CMV-seronegative. The rearrangement joins TRBV6-5 to TRBJ1-2; D is ambiguous. The CDR3 nucleotides read TGTGCCAGCAGTCTACTTGGAGGCCGCTTGCATGGCTACACCTTC. The encoded protein is CASSLLGGRLHGYTF.